These 25 T cell receptor beta chains share one sample of origin, sequenced in a study of blood T cell repertoires in COVID-19 (dated by TCRdb to 2018 to 2020). The library relied on the immunoSEQ multiplex PCR assay. Drawn from immuneACCESS, this table holds only the in-frame rearrangements with V and J called that TCRdb kept. Clones are partly lost; checked studies trace under half to an unresolved V gene and leave the rest unexplained. The sample has approximately 250,000 clones on record, approximately 86% of them singletons. The ten largest account for less than 4.5% of the sample. The sample taken for sequencing was peripheral blood. Receptors originate from a man aged 18 to 30 with active or convalescent COVID-19.

The J gene is TRBJ1-5, the V gene TRBV21-1; the D call TRBD1 from the table was never checked on the DNA. TRBV21-1 is listed as a pseudogene. The CDR3 loop spans 15 amino acids. CDR3 amino acids: CASVFPLGANQPQHF. The CDR3 bases are TGTGCCAGCGTCTTTCCCCTGGGGGCTAATCAGCCCCAGCATTTT.

The chain recombines TRBV9 with TRBJ1-1, with D unclear. CDR3 size: 14 residues. V lost 5 bases to trimming and J lost 7 bases, with 18 bases between them. The germline V gene has CDR1 SGDLS and CDR2 YYNGEE. The CDR3 DNA follows: TGTGCCAGCAGTCTTGAGTGGGCACCCAATGAAGCTTTCTTT. Protein sequence: CASSLEWAPNEAFF.

The CDR3 region has the DNA TGTGCCAGCTCACCATCAGGCTATCCCCAGCATTTT. This sequence encodes CASSPSGYPQHF. The rearrangement joins TRBV18 to TRBJ1-5; D is undetermined. The CDR3 is 12 residues long. V was trimmed by 2 bases and J by 10 bases, leaving 9 bases between them. Germline V gives CDR1 KGHSH, CDR2 LQKENI. Combining the CDR3 with reference TRBV18 and TRBJ1-5 gives the whole variable domain NAGVMQNPRHLVRRRGQEARLRCSPMKGHSHVYWYRQLPEEGLKFMVYLQKENIIDESGMPKERFSAEFPKEGPSILRIQQVVRGDSAAYFCASSPSGYPQHFGDGTRLSIL.

The chain has TRBV5-1 and TRBJ1-4; the D gene is possibly TRBD1 (5 bases). Trimming took 1 base from V and 3 from J, leaving 10 bases between them. CDR3 size: 15 residues. The germline V gene encodes CDR1 SGHRS and CDR2 YFSETQ. CDR3 region: CASSLTGGSNEKLFF. For the CDR3, the DNA is TGCGCCAGCAGCTTGACGGGGGGATCTAATGAAAAACTGTTTTTT.

This clone was found a few times. This chain joins TRBV7-9 and TRBJ2-7; 7 bases are shared with TRBD1. The CDR3 spans 15 residues. The germline V gene encodes CDR1 SEHNR and CDR2 FQNEAQ (reference sequence). J gave up 5 bases and V 5 bases, and 12 bases lay outside the gene matches. CDR3 nucleotides: TGTGCCAGCAGCGTCGGGCAGGGGGAGCTGGACGAGCAGTACTTC. The encoded protein is CASSVGQGELDEQYF.

The chain couples TRBV10-3 to TRBJ1-3; 7 bases are shared with TRBD1. The CDR3 length is 15 residues. CDR1 is ENHRY and CDR2 is SYGVKD in the germline V gene. V gave up 6 bases and J gave up 4 bases; unmatched junction bases: 9. Here the CDR3 reads CAIRDRQGPGNTIYF. In nucleotides, the CDR3 is TGTGCCATCAGGGACCGACAGGGACCAGGAAACACCATATATTTT.

V is TRBV5-4 and J is TRBJ1-2, with 7 bases matching TRBD1. Unmatched junction bases numbered 9, after V lost 3 bases and J lost 4 bases. The CDR3 runs 15 residues. Germline V gives CDR1 SGHNT, CDR2 YYREEE (reference sequence). The CDR3 spells CASSSPGQILYGYTF. The CDR3 coding sequence is TGTGCCAGCAGCTCTCCGGGACAGATACTCTATGGCTACACCTTC. Combining the CDR3 with reference TRBV5-4 and TRBJ1-2 gives the whole variable domain ETGVTQSPTHLIKTRGQQVTLRCSSQSGHNTVSWYQQALGQGPQFIFQYYREEENGRGNFPPRFSGLQFPNYSSELNVNALELDDSALYLCASSSPGQILYGYTFGSGTRLTVV.

The J gene is TRBJ2-7, the V gene TRBV23-1, with 8 bases identical to TRBD2. TRBV23-1 is annotated as an ORF whose role is uncertain. The J segment lost 2 bases and the V segment lost 8 bases, leaving 17 bases of the junction unmatched. The CDR3 consists of 17 residues. For the CDR3, the DNA is TGCGCCAGCTTGACTCTTAAGCGGGAGAGGGGCCCCTACGAGCAGTACTTC. This translates into CASLTLKRERGPYEQYF.

V usage is TRBV10-2 and J usage is TRBJ2-5, with D possibly matching TRBD2 (6 bases). V lost 4 bases and J 7 bases, leaving 16 bases between the germline ends. Germline V gives CDR1 WSHSY, CDR2 SAAADI. The CDR3 is 14 amino acids. CDR3 protein: CASSATTVGGTQYF. In nucleotides, the CDR3 is TGCGCCAGCAGTGCTACAACAGTGGGGGGGACCCAGTACTTC.

This chain connects TRBV5-4 to TRBJ2-7, with D maybe TRBD2 (5 bases). The CDR3 covers 11 residues. V lost 3 bases, J lost 6 bases, and 7 bases lay in between. Germline V gene lookup returns CDR1 SGHNT and CDR2 YYREEE (reference sequence). The CDR3 reads CASSSTSEQYF. CDR3 in DNA: TGTGCCAGCAGCTCAACTAGCGAGCAGTACTTC.

The chain couples TRBV11-3 to TRBJ1-6; unclear D gene. The ends were cut back, 8 bases at V and 10 bases at J, with 15 bases in the middle. Germline V lookup: CDR1 SGHNT, CDR2 YENEEA. This CDR3 region has 13 residues. The CDR3 reads CASASQRESPLHF. As DNA, the CDR3 is TGTGCCAGCGCCTCCCAACGAGAATCACCCCTCCACTTT.

The gene calls are TRBV11-2 and TRBJ1-2; D unclear. The CDR3 length is 14 residues. Germline V gives CDR1 SGHAT, CDR2 FQNNGV. Trimming removed 0 bases at V and 4 bases at J, with 9 bases between. The CDR3 region has the DNA TGTGCCAGCAGCTTAGATGGGCAGCTCTATGGCTACACCTTC. Residues: CASSLDGQLYGYTF.

A few counts support this clone. The chain has TRBV27 and TRBJ2-1; 10 bases match TRBD1. V lost 6 bases, J lost 4 bases, and 6 bases stayed unmatched. The CDR3 length is 15 residues. Germline CDR1 MNHEY, CDR2 SMNVEV (reference sequence). CDR3 DNA sequence: TGTGCCAGCAGCAACCGGGACAGGGGATACAATGAGCAGTTCTTC. Protein: CASSNRDRGYNEQFF.

This chain uses TRBV10-3 with TRBJ1-3, with D tentatively TRBD1 (5 bases). This CDR3 has 12 amino acids. CDR1 ENHRY and CDR2 SYGVKD come from the germline V gene. V lost 10 bases and J lost 4, with 11 bases in between. CDR3 in amino acids: CATQGSGNTIYF. Here the CDR3 DNA reads TGTGCCACCCAGGGTTCCGGAAACACCATATATTTT.

The J gene is TRBJ1-1, the V gene TRBV27; D not resolved. CDR3 length: 13 residues. Trimming removed 1 base from V and 2 bases from J, with 5 bases in between. Germline values: CDR1 MNHEY, CDR2 SMNVEV (reference sequence). The CDR3 is CASSLYPNTEAFF. In DNA, the CDR3 is TGTGCCAGCAGTTTATATCCAAACACTGAAGCTTTCTTT.

In nucleotides, the CDR3 is TGTGCCAGCAGCTTGGGTCAGGGGCAAGAGACCCAGTACTTC. Its protein is CASSLGQGQETQYF. This chain links TRBV5-5 with TRBJ2-5; TRBD1 might be the D (6 bases). There are 14 residues in the CDR3. Trimming removed 0 bases from V and 2 bases from J, with 8 bases in between. CDR1 and CDR2 from the germline V gene are SGHKS and YYEKEE (reference sequence).

V gene TRBV28 combines with J gene TRBJ1-2; D unresolved. The CDR3 is 13 amino acids. V lost 5 bases, J lost 3 bases, and 10 bases lay in between. Germline CDR1 reads MDHEN; CDR2 reads SYDVKM. The CDR3 is CASSVTRYYGYTF. The DNA for the CDR3 is TGTGCCAGCAGTGTCACACGTTACTATGGCTACACCTTC.

DNA of the CDR3: TGTGCCAGCAGCTTAGCGCGACTAGCGGTACCCTACGAGCAGTACTTC. Protein sequence: CASSLARLAVPYEQYF. V is TRBV11-2 and J is TRBJ2-7; TRBD2 matches at 9 bases. The CDR3 totals 16 residues. V lost 1 base to trimming and J lost 2 bases; unmatched junction nucleotides: 6. The germline gives CDR1 SGHAT, CDR2 FQNNGV. Together with reference TRBV11-2 and TRBJ2-7, the CDR3 gives the full variable domain: EAGVAQSPRYKIIEKRQSVAFWCNPISGHATLYWYQQILGQGPKLLIQFQNNGVVDDSQLPKDRFSAERLKGVDSTLKIQPAKLEDSAVYLCASSLARLAVPYEQYFGPGTRLTVT.

This clone was counted between two and nine times. The CDR3 sequence is CASSLLATGKGNTIYF. The CDR3 DNA reads TGTGCCAGCAGCTTGTTGGCGACAGGGAAAGGAAACACCATATATTTT. The rearrangement links TRBV5-5 to TRBJ1-3; TRBD1 matches 7 bases. The germline V gene has CDR1 SGHKS and CDR2 YYEKEE (reference sequence). The CDR3 spans 16 residues. With V trimmed by 1 base and J by 4 bases, 8 bases remained unmatched. Variable domain in full (rest from reference TRBV5-5 and TRBJ1-3): DAGVTQSPTHLIKTRGQQVTLRCSPISGHKSVSWYQQVLGQGPQFIFQYYEKEERGRGNFPDRFSARQFPNYSSELNVNALLLGDSALYLCASSLLATGKGNTIYFGEGSWLTVV.

J is TRBJ2-7 and V is TRBV19; D may be TRBD2 (6 bases). Trimming removed 5 bases at V and 5 bases at J, with 19 bases between. The CDR3 totals 15 residues. Germline-derived CDR1 and CDR2 are LNHDA and SQIVND (reference sequence). In DNA form, the CDR3 reads TGTGCCAGTAGTTCGATCAGACTAGGCGGTGACGAGCAGTACTTC. It codes for CASSSIRLGGDEQYF.

V and J are TRBV3-1 (or the pseudogene TRBV3-2) and TRBJ2-3; D is unresolved. The CDR3 runs to 15 residues. Germline lookup yields CDR1 LGHDT and CDR2 YNNKEL (reference sequence). Between the trimmed V and J ends, which lost 0 bases and 1 base, there was a span of 8 bases. CDR3 in amino acids: CASSQDGVGTDTQYF. Written as DNA, the CDR3 is TGTGCCAGCAGCCAAGATGGAGTCGGCACAGATACGCAGTATTTT.

This sequence joins TRBV11-2 and TRBJ2-4, with D perhaps TRBD1 (5 bases). The CDR3 is 14 residues long. Germline V gene lookup returns CDR1 SGHAT and CDR2 FQNNGV. Trimming took off 0 bases at V and 11 bases at J, with 14 bases between the two ends. The CDR3 DNA is TGTGCCAGCAGCTTAGATTTCAGGGTAGGCGTTCAGTACTTC. Translation: CASSLDFRVGVQYF.

This rearrangement joins TRBV5-4 to TRBJ2-2; 8 bases are shared with TRBD2. From germline, CDR1 is SGHNT and CDR2 YYREEE (reference sequence). The V and J ends lost 4 bases and 6 bases, in that order; junction bases with no gene match: 2. CDR3 length equals 13 residues. The CDR3 is CASSLRGAGELFF. CDR3 sequence (DNA): TGTGCCAGCAGCCTGCGGGGGGCCGGGGAGCTGTTTTTT. The full variable domain, with the rest looked up from reference TRBV5-4 and TRBJ2-2, is ETGVTQSPTHLIKTRGQQVTLRCSSQSGHNTVSWYQQALGQGPQFIFQYYREEENGRGNFPPRFSGLQFPNYSSELNVNALELDDSALYLCASSLRGAGELFFGEGSRLTVL.

This clone was recorded once. The chain employs TRBV29-1 and TRBJ2-1, with D perhaps TRBD2 (5 bases). Trimming removed 6 bases from V and 6 bases from J, with 15 bases in between. The CDR3 has 13 amino acids. Per germline, CDR1 SQVTM and CDR2 ANQGSEA. The CDR3, as DNA: TGCAGCGTCCAACTAGTTCCGACCAATGAGCAGTTCTTC. This codes for CSVQLVPTNEQFF.

This clone was seen more than once but under ten times. One junction end does not reproduce the germline sequence, and a read error may be involved. The chain employs TRBV27 and TRBJ1-2, with D uncertain. CDR3 length: 12 amino acids. Germline V gene sequence: CDR1 MNHEY, CDR2 SMNVEV (reference sequence). The CDR3 sequence: CASSLAGPPNHF. In nucleotides, the CDR3 is TGTGCCAGCAGTTTGGCGGGTCCCCCTAACCACTTC.